This T cell receptor (beta chain) was profiled in a study of shared clonotypes between healthy human individuals. The overall study: Per donor, three plates held CD4 naive cells, three held CD4 memory, two held CD8 naive and one held CD8 memory.

Sequencing used immunoSEQ multiplex PCR; TCRdb keeps in-frame clones, though not all of them. Among under 1,100,000 clones, around 78% were seen once, and the ten largest hold more than 0.55%. Naive CD4+ cells were CD45RA-selected; the remaining cells were memory. Germline CDR1 and CDR2: LNHDA and SQIVND (reference sequence). The CDR3 is made up of 13 amino acids. Between the trimmed V and J ends, which lost 6 bases and 5 bases, there was a span of 14 bases. The chain carries TRBV19 and TRBJ2-7, with a weak D call TRBD1 (6 bases). Material for sequencing was memory CD4+ T cells from PBMCs. Subset defined: CD45RA-negative fraction. The receptor was isolated from a man aged 18 to 29 in good health. Some clones in this sample may be carry-over from other donors' samples. The CDR3 DNA reads TGTGCCAGTAGAAGGCAGGGGACCCACGAGCAGTACTTC. This gives the protein CASRRQGTHEQYF.